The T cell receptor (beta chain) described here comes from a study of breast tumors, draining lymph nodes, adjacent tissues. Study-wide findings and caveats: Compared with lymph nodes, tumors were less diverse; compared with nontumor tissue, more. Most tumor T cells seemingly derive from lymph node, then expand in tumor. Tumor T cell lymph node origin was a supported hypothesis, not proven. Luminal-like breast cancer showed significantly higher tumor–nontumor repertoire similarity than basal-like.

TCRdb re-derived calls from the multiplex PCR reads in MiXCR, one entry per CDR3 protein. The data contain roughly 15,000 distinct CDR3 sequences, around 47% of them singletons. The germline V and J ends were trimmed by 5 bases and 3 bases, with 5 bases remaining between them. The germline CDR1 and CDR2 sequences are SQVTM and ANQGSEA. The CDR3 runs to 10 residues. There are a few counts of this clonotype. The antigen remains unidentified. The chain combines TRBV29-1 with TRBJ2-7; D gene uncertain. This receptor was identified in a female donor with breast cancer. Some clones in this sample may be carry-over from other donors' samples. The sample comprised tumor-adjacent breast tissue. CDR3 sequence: CSVRSYEQYV. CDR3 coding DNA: TGCAGCGTTAGGAGCTACGAGCAGTACGTC.